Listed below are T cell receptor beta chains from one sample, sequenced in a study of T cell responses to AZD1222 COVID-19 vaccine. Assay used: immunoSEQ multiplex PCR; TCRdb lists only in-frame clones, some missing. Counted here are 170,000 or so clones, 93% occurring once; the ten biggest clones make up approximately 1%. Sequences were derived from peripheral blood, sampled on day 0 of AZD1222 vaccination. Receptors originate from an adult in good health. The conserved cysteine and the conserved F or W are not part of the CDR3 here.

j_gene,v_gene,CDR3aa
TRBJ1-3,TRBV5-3,AISGNTIY
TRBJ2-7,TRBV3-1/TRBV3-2,ASSLLEYRH
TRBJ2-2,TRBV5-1,ASSLASSGVVAGELF
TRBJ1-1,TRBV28,ASSDPGFTTEAF
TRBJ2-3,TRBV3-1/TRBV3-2,ASSQDSVYSTDTQY
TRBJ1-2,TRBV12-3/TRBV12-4,ASSLTNYGYT
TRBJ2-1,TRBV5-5,ASSWGSGGAFDEQF
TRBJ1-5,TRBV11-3,ASSFNQPQH
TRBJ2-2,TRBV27,ASSLVGGTGELF
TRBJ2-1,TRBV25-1,ASSEKEVLYNEQF
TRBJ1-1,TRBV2,ASSELPRSEAF
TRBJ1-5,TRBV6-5,ASSLTPSNQPQH
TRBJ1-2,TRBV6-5,ASTPSGDRGYGYT
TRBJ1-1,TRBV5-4,ASSLEGDGTEAF
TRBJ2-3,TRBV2,ASRGFTDTQY
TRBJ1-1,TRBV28,AMQGQQNTEAF
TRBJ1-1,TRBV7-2,ASSATGGVTEAF
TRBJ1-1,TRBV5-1,ASSWAGTVNTEAF
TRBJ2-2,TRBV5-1,ASSKQGSANEDMYTGELF
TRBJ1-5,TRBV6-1,ASSERRTGSNQPQH
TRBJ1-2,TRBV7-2,ASSLNWRENGYT
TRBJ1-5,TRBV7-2,ASSGASNQPQH
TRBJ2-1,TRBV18,ASSPRQANNEQF
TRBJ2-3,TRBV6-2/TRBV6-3,ASSYSRDTQY
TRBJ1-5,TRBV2,ASTRTGNQPQH
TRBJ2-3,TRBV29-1,SVEWAPDTQY
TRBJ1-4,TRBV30,AWSIREKLF
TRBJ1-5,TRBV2,ASRRDSNQPQH
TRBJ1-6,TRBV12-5,ASGPGRNNSPLH
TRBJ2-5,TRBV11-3,ASSIQGRATQY
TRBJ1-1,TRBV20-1,SASSVTEAF
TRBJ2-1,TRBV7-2,ASSLVGQGFYSGF
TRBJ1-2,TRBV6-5,ASSKIGQGAHGYT
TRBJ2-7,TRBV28,ASSPPRYEQY
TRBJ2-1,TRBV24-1,ATSGRGREQF
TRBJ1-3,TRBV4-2,ASSQVPQSGNTIY
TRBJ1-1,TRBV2,ASRGTGRFEAF
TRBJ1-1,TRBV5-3,ARSLIRTEAF
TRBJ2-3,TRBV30,AWSDRVPDTQY
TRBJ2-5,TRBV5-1,ASSLGDWETQY
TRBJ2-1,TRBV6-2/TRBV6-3,ASSYRLPLGGNEQF
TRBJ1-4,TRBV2,ASTMEVKLF